This record covers a single T cell receptor beta chain. It lacks a known antigen. No base-level quality is on record; no much larger clone is a single base apart. This specimen comes from a study of OX40 agonist ivuxolimab in advanced cancers. With regard to the full study: The costimulatory receptor OX40 (CD134) was targeted by ivuxolimab, a fully human IgG2 agonistic monoclonal antibody. Intravenous ivuxolimab was administered to patients every 2 weeks at six dose levels: 0.01, 0.1, 0.3, 1.5, 3 and 10 mg/kg. Among the roughly 50 dose-escalation patients, about 19 had hepatocellular carcinoma, 15 or so melanoma, 9 renal cell carcinoma and 9 head and neck cancer. A male proportion of 70% to 90% and a mean age of approximately 58 years, ranging from roughly 23 to 85, were recorded for the dose-escalation cohort. Patients were allowed to have had prior anti-PD-1, anti-PD-L1 or anti-CTLA-4 therapy, and roughly 40% of the dose-escalation patients had previously received checkpoint inhibitors. Partial responses were achieved by three dose-escalation patients, of whom one had hepatocellular carcinoma and two had cutaneous melanoma. The purpose of peripheral TCRbeta sequencing was to test whether ivuxolimab changed TCR sequence diversity and led to clonal T-cell expansion. The paper describes the monotherapy dose-escalation part (N of about 55 patients) of the phase I trial of ivuxolimab. Here is what the overall study found, with its caveats: After ivuxolimab, CD8+ T cells had more expanded clones than CD4+ T cells on average. Low levels of normalized T-cell clonal expansion were also shown by some nonresponding patients. At doses from 0.1 to 3.0 mg/kg, clonal expansion was seen in both CD4+ and CD8+ blood T cells between baseline and week 6. The antigen specificity of the clonally expanded peripheral T cells was not determined. In the 0.1-3.0 mg/kg groups, partial responders had among the lowest normalized peripheral clonal expansion, particularly in CD8+ T cells.

Patients with a history of autoimmune disease or receiving systemic immunosuppression were excluded from the trial. In every dose cohort, peripheral blood was drawn for TCR sequencing at baseline, cycle 4 day 1, and cycle 7 day 1. Samples were obtained from an open-label, multicenter, first-in-human phase I dose-escalation trial of ivuxolimab. The trial enrolled adults with locally advanced or metastatic head and neck squamous cell, hepatocellular, melanoma or renal cell carcinoma. Before TCR sequencing, CD4+ T cells and CD8+ T cells from peripheral blood were sorted into separate populations. V loses 0 bases of germline sequence and J loses 1 base, and the interval between the two ends is 13 bases. The germline V gene (reference sequence) provides CDR1 SGHNT and CDR2 YYREEE. The CDR3 runs 16 residues from the cysteine to the phenylalanine. The entry retains the CDR3 DNA only, 48 bases that are in frame from base 1.

Genomic DNA was isolated from the sorted cells so that the TCRbeta CDR3 region could be sequenced. The immunoSEQ Assay was used for sequencing of TCRbeta CDR3 regions. TCRdb re-hosts the immuneACCESS table, in-frame sequences only. Its copies lack some clones; in the studies checked, an unresolved V gene accounts for under half of them, and the cause for the rest is not known. The sample yields 80,000 or so clones; 86% were counted once. The ten largest clones take up nearly 8% of the sample. The chain employs TRBV5-4 and TRBJ1-1, and possibly TRBD1, on 5 matching bases. The sequence was obtained from an adult with an advanced solid tumor such as melanoma, head and neck, liver or kidney cancer. This material consisted of CD4+ or CD8+ T cells sorted from blood, taken in a trial of the OX40 agonist ivuxolimab. The CDR3 in this case is CASSLGGPRGNTEAFF. The nucleotides read TGTGCCAGCAGCTTGGGAGGGCCTAGGGGGAACACTGAAGCTTTCTTT.